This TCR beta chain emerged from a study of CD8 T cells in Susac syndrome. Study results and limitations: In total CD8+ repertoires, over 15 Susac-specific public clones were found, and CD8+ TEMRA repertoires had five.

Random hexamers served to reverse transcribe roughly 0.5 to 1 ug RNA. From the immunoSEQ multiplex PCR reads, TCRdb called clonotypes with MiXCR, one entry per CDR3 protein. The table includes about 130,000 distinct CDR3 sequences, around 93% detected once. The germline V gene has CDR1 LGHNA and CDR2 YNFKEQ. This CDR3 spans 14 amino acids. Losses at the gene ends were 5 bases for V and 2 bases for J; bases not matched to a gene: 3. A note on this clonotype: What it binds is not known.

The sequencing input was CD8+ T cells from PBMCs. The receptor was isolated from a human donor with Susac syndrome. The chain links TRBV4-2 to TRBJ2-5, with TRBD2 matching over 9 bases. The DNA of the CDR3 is TGTGCCAGCAGCGGGCGGGAGGGTCAAGAGACCCAGTACTTC. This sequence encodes CASSGREGQETQYF.